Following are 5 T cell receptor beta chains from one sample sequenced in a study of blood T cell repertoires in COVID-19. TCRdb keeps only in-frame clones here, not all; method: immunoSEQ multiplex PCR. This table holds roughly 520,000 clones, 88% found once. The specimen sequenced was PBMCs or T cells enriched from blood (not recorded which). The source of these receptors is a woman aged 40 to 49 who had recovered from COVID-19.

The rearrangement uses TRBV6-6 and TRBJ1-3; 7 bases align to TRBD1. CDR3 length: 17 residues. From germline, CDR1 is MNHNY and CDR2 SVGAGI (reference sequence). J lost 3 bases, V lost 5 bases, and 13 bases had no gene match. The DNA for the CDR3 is TGTGCCAGCAGTCGAGACAGGGCCGTACGTTTTGGAAACACCATATATTTT. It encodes CASSRDRAVRFGNTIYF.

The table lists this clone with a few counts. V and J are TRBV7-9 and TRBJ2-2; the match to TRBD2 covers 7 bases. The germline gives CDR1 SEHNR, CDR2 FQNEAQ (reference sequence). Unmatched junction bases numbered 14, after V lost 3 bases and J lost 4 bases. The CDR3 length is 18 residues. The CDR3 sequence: CASSLRGYGSPGTGELFF. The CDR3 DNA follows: TGTGCCAGCAGCTTGCGGGGGTACGGGAGCCCGGGCACCGGGGAGCTGTTTTTT.

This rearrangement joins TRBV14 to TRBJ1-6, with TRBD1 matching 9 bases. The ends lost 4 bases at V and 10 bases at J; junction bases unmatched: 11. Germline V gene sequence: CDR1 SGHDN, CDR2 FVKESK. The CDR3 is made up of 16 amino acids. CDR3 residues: CASSPGQGIYQSPLHF. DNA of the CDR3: TGTGCCAGCAGCCCTGGACAGGGGATCTACCAATCACCCCTCCACTTT.

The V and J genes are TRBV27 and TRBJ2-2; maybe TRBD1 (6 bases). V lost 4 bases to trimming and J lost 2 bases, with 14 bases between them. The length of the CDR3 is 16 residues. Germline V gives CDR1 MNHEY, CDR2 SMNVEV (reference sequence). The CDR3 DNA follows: TGTGCCAGCAGTTGGGGATGGGGACACAACACCGGGGAGCTGTTTTTT. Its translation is CASSWGWGHNTGELFF.

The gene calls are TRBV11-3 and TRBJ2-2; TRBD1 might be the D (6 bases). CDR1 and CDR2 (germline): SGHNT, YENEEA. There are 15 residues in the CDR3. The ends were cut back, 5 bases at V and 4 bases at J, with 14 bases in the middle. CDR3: CASSGDRWITGELFF. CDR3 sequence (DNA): TGTGCCAGCAGCGGAGACAGGTGGATCACCGGGGAGCTGTTTTTT.